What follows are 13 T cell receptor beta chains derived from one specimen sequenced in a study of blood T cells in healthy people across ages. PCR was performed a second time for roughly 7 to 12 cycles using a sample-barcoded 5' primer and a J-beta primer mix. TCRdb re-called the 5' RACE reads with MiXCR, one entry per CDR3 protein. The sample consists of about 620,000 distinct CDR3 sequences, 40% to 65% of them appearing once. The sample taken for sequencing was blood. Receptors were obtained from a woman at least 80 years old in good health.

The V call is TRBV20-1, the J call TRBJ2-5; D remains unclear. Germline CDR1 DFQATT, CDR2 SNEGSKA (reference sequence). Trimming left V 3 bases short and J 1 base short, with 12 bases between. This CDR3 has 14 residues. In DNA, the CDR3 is TGCAGTGCTAGCCGACGTGCTATCCAAGAGACCCAGTACTTC. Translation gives CSASRRAIQETQYF.

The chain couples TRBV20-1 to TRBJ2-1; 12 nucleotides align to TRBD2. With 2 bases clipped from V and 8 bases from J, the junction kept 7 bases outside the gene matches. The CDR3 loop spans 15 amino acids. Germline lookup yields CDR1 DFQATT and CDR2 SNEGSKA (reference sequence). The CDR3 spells CSARSTSGRPDEQFF. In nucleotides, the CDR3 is TGCAGTGCTAGATCCACTAGCGGGAGGCCGGATGAGCAGTTCTTC.

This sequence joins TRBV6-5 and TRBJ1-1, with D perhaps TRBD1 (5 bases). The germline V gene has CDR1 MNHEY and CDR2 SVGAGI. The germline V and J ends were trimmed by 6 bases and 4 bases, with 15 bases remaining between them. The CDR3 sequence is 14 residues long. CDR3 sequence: CASRPPQGTTEAFF. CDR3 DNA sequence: TGTGCCAGCAGACCCCCGCAGGGTACCACTGAAGCTTTCTTT.

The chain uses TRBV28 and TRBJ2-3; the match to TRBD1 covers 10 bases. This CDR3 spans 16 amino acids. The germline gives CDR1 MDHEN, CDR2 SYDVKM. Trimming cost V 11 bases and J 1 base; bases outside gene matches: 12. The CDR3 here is CAGYTTGTGGTDTQYF. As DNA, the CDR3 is TGTGCCGGCTATACGACCGGGACAGGGGGCACAGATACGCAGTATTTT.

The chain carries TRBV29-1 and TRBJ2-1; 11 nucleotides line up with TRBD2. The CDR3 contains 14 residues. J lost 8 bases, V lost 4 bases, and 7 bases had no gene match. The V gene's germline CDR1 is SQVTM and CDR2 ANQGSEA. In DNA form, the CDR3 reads TGCAGCGTTGCCGGGACTAGCGGTGGGTATGAGCAGTTCTTC. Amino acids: CSVAGTSGGYEQFF.

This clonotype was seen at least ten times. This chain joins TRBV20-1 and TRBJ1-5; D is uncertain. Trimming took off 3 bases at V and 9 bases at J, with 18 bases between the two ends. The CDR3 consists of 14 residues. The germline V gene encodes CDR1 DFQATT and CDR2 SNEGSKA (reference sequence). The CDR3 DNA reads TGCAGTGCTAGTATCCAGGTCGTTTTTGGGCCCCAGCATTTT. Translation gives CSASIQVVFGPQHF.

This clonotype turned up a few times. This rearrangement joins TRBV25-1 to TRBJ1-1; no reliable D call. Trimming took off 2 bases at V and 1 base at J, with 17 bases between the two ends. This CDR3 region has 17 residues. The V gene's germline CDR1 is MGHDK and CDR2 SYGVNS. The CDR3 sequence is CASSEVGGRGPNTEAFF. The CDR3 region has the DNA TGTGCCAGCAGTGAAGTCGGAGGCCGCGGGCCGAACACTGAAGCTTTCTTT. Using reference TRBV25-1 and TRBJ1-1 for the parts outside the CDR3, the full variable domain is EADIYQTPRYLVIGTGKKITLECSQTMGHDKMYWYQQDPGMELHLIHYSYGVNSTEKGDLSSESTVSRIRTEHFPLTLESARPSHTSQYLCASSEVGGRGPNTEAFFGQGTRLTVV.

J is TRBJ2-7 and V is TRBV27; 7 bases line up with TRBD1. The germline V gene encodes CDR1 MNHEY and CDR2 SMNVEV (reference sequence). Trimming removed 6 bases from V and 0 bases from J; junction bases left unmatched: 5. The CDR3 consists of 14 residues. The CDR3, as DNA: TGTGCCAGCAGCCGGGACAGAGTCTCCTACGAGCAGTACTTC. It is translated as CASSRDRVSYEQYF.

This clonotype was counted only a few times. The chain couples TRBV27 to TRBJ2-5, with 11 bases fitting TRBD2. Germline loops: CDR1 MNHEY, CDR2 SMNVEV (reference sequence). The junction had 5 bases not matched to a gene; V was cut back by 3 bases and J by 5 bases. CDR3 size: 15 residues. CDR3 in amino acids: CASSLGLAVGETQYF. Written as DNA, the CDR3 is TGTGCCAGCAGTTTGGGACTAGCGGTTGGGGAGACCCAGTACTTC.

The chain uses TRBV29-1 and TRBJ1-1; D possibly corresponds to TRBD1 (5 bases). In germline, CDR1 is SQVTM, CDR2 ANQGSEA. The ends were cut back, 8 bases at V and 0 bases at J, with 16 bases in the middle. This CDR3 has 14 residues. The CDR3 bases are TGCAGCTTTCAGGGTGCGGCCTTGAACACTGAAGCTTTCTTT. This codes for CSFQGAALNTEAFF.

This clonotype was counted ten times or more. This CDR3 is CSVGGVRGTYEQYF. CDR3 DNA: TGCAGCGTTGGCGGCGTCAGGGGAACCTACGAGCAGTACTTC. J is TRBJ2-7 and V is TRBV29-1, with a possible D match to TRBD1 (6 bases). CDR1 and CDR2 from the germline V gene are SQVTM and ANQGSEA. This CDR3 is 14 amino acids long. The V end lost 4 bases, the J end lost 2 bases, and 15 bases lay between the germline ends.

CDR3 nucleotide sequence: TGTGCCAGCAGCGTAGTGTTACAGAACTATGGCTACACCTTC. Its protein product is CASSVVLQNYGYTF. The chain has TRBV9 and TRBJ1-2; D is unclear. Trimming removed 0 bases from V and 2 bases from J, with 8 bases in between. The CDR3 loop spans 14 amino acids. In germline, CDR1 is SGDLS, CDR2 YYNGEE.

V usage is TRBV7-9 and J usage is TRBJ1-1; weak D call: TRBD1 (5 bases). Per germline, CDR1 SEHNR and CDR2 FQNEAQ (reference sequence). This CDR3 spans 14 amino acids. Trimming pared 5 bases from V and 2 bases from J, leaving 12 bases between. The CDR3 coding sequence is TGTGCCAGCAGCAACAGGACGTCTAACACTGAAGCTTTCTTT. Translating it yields CASSNRTSNTEAFF. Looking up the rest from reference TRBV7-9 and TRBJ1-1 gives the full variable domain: DTGVSQNPRHKITKRGQNVTFRCDPISEHNRLYWYRQTLGQGPEFLTYFQNEAQLEKSRLLSDRFSAERPKGSFSTLEIQRTEQGDSAMYLCASSNRTSNTEAFFGQGTRLTVV.